This T cell receptor beta chain was captured by sequencing in a study of T cell repertoires in cytomegalovirus infection. About the research overall: Matching HLA type and CMV infection were both indicated by public TCR beta signatures.

TCRdb redid the calling of the reads with MiXCR, one entry per CDR3 protein. The sample has about 740,000 distinct CDR3 sequences; 35% are singletons. This clonotype came up a few times. Antigen: not known. Broader study findings: CMV-specific TCR beta clonotypes restricted by HLA-C were the ones dominating the ex vivo response. Accumulated public TCR beta family frequency recognized individuals carrying CMV together with the relevant HLA.

Material for sequencing was PBMCs. This clonotype was sampled from a human donor in good health (CMV status not recorded). Some clones in this sample may be carry-over from other donors' samples.

DNA of the CDR3: TGTGCCACTCCCCTCCACGAGCAGTACTTC. It codes for CATPLHEQYF. The chain has TRBV12-3 or TRBV12-4 and TRBJ2-7; D gene ambiguous. The CDR3 is 10 amino acids. V dropped 10 bases and J dropped 5 bases, with 9 bases sitting between them.